This T cell receptor beta chain was sequenced during a study of PD-L1 blockade in urothelial cancer. Turning to the study itself: About 90% of the 29 patients were men with bladder-origin urothelial cancer.

V was shortened by 1 base and J by 5 bases, with 14 bases between the two germline ends. Germline V gene sequence: CDR1 MDHEN, CDR2 SYDVKM. This CDR3 spans 15 amino acids. Described time point: pretreatment peripheral blood. Sample contribution per patient ranged from 1 to 8, covering pretreatment and on-treatment. As concerns this clone: The target antigen is unknown.

The study, taken as a whole, reports: Expansion of tumor-associated blood clones at 3 weeks was greater in durable-benefit patients.

PCRs each included synthetic TCR analog templates spiked in. Assay used: immunoSEQ multiplex PCR; TCRdb lists only in-frame clones, some missing. The sample includes 90,000 or so clones, 90% seen only once; the top ten take about 1.6%. This specimen was PBMCs, taken around atezolizumab (anti-PD-L1) treatment. The rearrangement joins TRBV28 to TRBJ2-5; possibly TRBD1 for D (6 bases). This clonotype was obtained from a man aged 55 to 70 with urothelial cancer. The CDR3 spells CASSLLQGIGETQYF. The DNA for the CDR3 is TGTGCCAGCAGTTTATTGCAGGGGATAGGGGAGACCCAGTACTTC.